This T cell receptor (beta chain) was observed in a study of cytomegalovirus exposure and HLA in healthy donors. Study results and caveats: Most sequenced TCRs were rare (though some public TCRs occurred in many donors). In vitro, a few CMV-associated chains proved specific for CMV antigens. It was found in a later analysis that first-cohort TCR clusters tended to co-occur in the 120 validation repertoires.

The protocol was immunoSEQ multiplex PCR, while the TCRdb copy is restricted to in-frame clones and leaves out a portion. The sample lists some 170,000 clones, roughly 86% occurring once. As to this clone: As yet, its antigen is unknown.

The CDR3 loop spans 13 amino acids. Germline CDR1 reads SGHVS; CDR2 reads FNYEAQ. V was shortened by 1 base and J by 6 bases, with 10 bases between the two germline ends. The sequenced sample consisted of PBMCs. The chain recombines TRBV7-6 with TRBJ2-7; the D gene is possibly TRBD1 (5 bases). The receptor comes from a young woman in good health and CMV-seropositive. CDR3 sequence (DNA): TGTGCCAGCAGCTTAGTAGGGGCTGTCGAGCAGTACTTC. It yields the protein CASSLVGAVEQYF. Looking up the rest from reference TRBV7-6 and TRBJ2-7 gives the full variable domain: GAGVSQSPRYKVTKRGQDVALRCDPISGHVSLYWYRQALGQGPEFLTYFNYEAQQDKSGLPNDRFSAERPEGSISTLTIQRTEQRDSAMYRCASSLVGAVEQYFGPGTRLTVT.